This T cell receptor beta chain appears in the sequencing data of a study of blood T cell repertoires in COVID-19. Study-wide context: COVID-19 samples, acute and convalescent, were from the United States, Italy and Spain.

Generated by immunoSEQ multiplex PCR, the TCRdb table keeps only in-frame clones and is missing some. The repertoire holds about 180,000 clones, with 60% to 80% as singletons. Participants' own reports of clinical history determined their cohort assignment. Exposed volunteers were people who met a COVID-19 case within 2 weeks before study entry. The V gene's germline CDR1 is SNHLY and CDR2 FYNNEI. Trimming removed 8 bases from V and 2 bases from J; junction bases left unmatched: 7. This CDR3 region has 14 residues. The sample was PBMCs or T cells enriched from blood (not recorded which). The chain couples TRBV2 to TRBJ2-3, with TRBD2 matching over 7 bases. The receptor was derived from a man in his sixties who had been exposed to COVID-19. Written as DNA, the CDR3 is TGTGCCAGCGGACCGGGACTAACCACAGATACGCAGTATTTT. The encoded protein is CASGPGLTTDTQYF.